This TCR beta chain was identified during a study of human T cells and chemical hapten exposure. Study-wide results and caveats: Counts of TCRs above 1 in 1000 frequency stayed unchanged with DPC sensitization.

A note on this clonotype: Antigen: not known. A junction boundary mismatches the germline segment, possibly from a read error.

The CDR3 is made up of 11 amino acids. TCRdb fed the RACE reads into MiXCR, producing one record per CDR3 protein. The table lists around 360,000 distinct CDR3 sequences, under 6.5% of them singletons, with roughly 5.4% in the top ten. As to time point: patch test 2, 6 weeks after DPC sensitization. As to treatment: therapeutic diphenylcyclopropenone sensitization with weekly scalp DPC. The V gene is TRBV12-3 or TRBV12-4, the J gene TRBJ2-1; 8 bases match TRBD1. The specimen was whole blood, collected in connection with sensitization to the hapten diphenylcyclopropenone (DPC). This clonotype was obtained from a woman aged 18 to 35 with alopecia areata. Some clones in this sample may be carry-over from other donors' samples. Here the CDR3 DNA reads TGTGCCAGCAGTCAGAGACAGGGGCCCGTCTTC. It is translated as CASSQRQGPVF.